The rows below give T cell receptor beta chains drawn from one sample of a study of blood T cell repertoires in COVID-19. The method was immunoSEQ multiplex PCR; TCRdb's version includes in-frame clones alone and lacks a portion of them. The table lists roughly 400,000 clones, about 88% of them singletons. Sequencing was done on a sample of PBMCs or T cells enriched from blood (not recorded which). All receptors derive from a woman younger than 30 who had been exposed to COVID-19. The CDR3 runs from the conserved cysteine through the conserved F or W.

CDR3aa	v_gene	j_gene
CASSQGMAAETQYF	TRBV3-1/TRBV3-2	TRBJ2-5
CASSQVAWTYRGDEQYF	TRBV3-1/TRBV3-2	TRBJ2-7
CASRSPGQGNTIYF	TRBV7-6	TRBJ1-3
CASSPRTTGMDEKLFF	TRBV18	TRBJ1-4
CATSTGTSGGEQFF	TRBV6-5	TRBJ2-1
CASSSYRLDRGNSPLHF	TRBV28	TRBJ1-6
CASSWGQGATRNSPLHF	TRBV7-9	TRBJ1-6
CASSYGTGIDEQFF	TRBV28	TRBJ2-1
CASSSRPTRGNTEAFF	TRBV7-2	TRBJ1-1
CASSVQGTGMNTEAFF	TRBV18	TRBJ1-1
CASSQGPRTVNPYEQYF	TRBV4-1	TRBJ2-7
CASSQVLGLTDNSPLHF	TRBV4-3	TRBJ1-6
CASSLSVSPIRYNEQFF	TRBV5-1	TRBJ2-1
CASSPIAGTYEQYF	TRBV7-7	TRBJ2-7
CSGRQGRLLSGGAEAFF	TRBV29-1	TRBJ1-1
CASSLVGPPGQGVNTEAFF	TRBV7-6	TRBJ1-1